What follows are 10 T cell receptor beta chains derived from one specimen sequenced in a study of vaccination effects on CD4 cells after COVID-19 (dated by TCRdb to 2021 to 2024). In the ViraFEST assay, PBMC were stimulated with viral peptide pools, and TCR sequencing was then used to find antigen-specific CD4+ T cell clonotypes based on their expansion. After approximately eleven days of culture, CD4+ T cells were isolated with the EasySep CD4+ T cell isolation kit. PCR-confirmed SARS-CoV-2 infection had occurred in convalescent patients between March and December 2020, before the Alpha, Beta and Delta variants emerged in the United States. Their specific antigens are unknown. The method behind the library was the immunoSEQ multiplex PCR assay. The immuneACCESS repertoire file appears here via TCRdb, limited to in-frame rearrangements. These files lack a portion of the clones; in checked studies, under half of the deficit traces to unresolved V genes, and the cause of the others is not known. The sample yields around 50,000 clones; more than 75% were counted once. The ten largest clones take up 5% to 6.5% of the sample.

This specimen was CD4+ T cells from PBMCs cultured with HIV peptides, taken before COVID-19 vaccination. The sample's cell subset or site label, decoded: HIV-1 Nef peptide pool negative control/reference culture. Source of these receptors: a human donor who had a prior SARS-CoV-2 infection.

The chain has TRBV6-2 or TRBV6-3 and TRBJ2-7; possibly TRBD2 for D (5 bases). The ends were cut back, 6 bases at V and 0 bases at J, with 15 bases in the middle. Per germline, CDR1 MNHEY and CDR2 SVGEGT. CDR3 length equals 15 residues. Here the CDR3 reads CASSRTTDYSYEQYF. The CDR3 DNA sequence: TGTGCCAGCAGCCGTACCACTGACTACTCCTACGAGCAGTACTTC.

This rearrangement joins TRBV30 to TRBJ1-6, with a tentative D call TRBD1 (5 bases). V lost 7 bases and J lost 8, with 21 bases in between. This CDR3 contains 15 residues. Per the germline V gene, CDR1 is GTSNPN and CDR2 is SVGIG (reference sequence). The chain's CDR3 is CASGSYGAQYSPLHF. The DNA of the CDR3 is TGTGCCTCTGGATCCTACGGGGCCCAGTATTCACCCCTCCACTTT.

The chain recombines TRBV5-1 with TRBJ2-5; 7 bases align to TRBD1. CDR3 size: 15 residues. Trimming at V came to 1 base and at J to 4 bases, leaving 7 bases not matched to a gene. Per germline, CDR1 SGHRS and CDR2 YFSETQ. CDR3: CASSLLIGQAETQYF. In nucleotides, the CDR3 is TGCGCCAGCAGCTTGCTAATAGGACAGGCAGAGACCCAGTACTTC.

There are a few counts of this clone. J is TRBJ1-2 and V is TRBV7-2; TRBD1 matches 7 bases. The ends lost 1 base at V and 5 bases at J; junction bases unmatched: 4. CDR1 SGHTA and CDR2 FQGNSA come from the germline V gene. The CDR3 has 14 residues. The CDR3 DNA reads as TGTGCCAGCAGCTTAGGGGGACAGAGATATGGCTACACCTTC. This sequence encodes CASSLGGQRYGYTF.

V and J are TRBV14 and TRBJ1-4, with 8 nucleotides matching TRBD1. The trim removed 2 bases at V and 8 bases at J, leaving 7 bases unmatched. The CDR3 runs 15 residues. CDR1 SGHDN and CDR2 FVKESK come from the germline V gene. CDR3 loop: CASSQIGQGKEKLFF. CDR3 in DNA: TGTGCCAGCAGCCAAATTGGACAGGGAAAAGAAAAACTGTTTTTT.

In this sample, this clone turned up a few times. The chain combines TRBV15 with TRBJ2-3; 9 nucleotides line up with TRBD2. Losses at the gene ends were 1 base for V and 1 base for J; bases not matched to a gene: 3. The CDR3 is 16 amino acids. Germline CDR1 LNHNV, CDR2 YYDKDF (reference sequence). The CDR3 sequence is CATSRGQRGGTDTQYF. CDR3 sequence (DNA): TGTGCCACCAGCAGAGGTCAGCGGGGGGGCACAGATACGCAGTATTTT.

The genes are TRBV27 and TRBJ2-1, with D perhaps assigned TRBD1 or TRBD2 (5 bases each). The CDR3 covers 15 residues. The V end lost 1 base, the J end lost 3 bases, and 10 bases lay between the germline ends. From germline, CDR1 is MNHEY and CDR2 SMNVEV (reference sequence). The CDR3 spells CASSLYTGLYNEQFF. The DNA of the CDR3 is TGTGCCAGCAGTTTATATACAGGACTCTACAATGAGCAGTTCTTC.

Remarks on this clone: Other DNA variants within this sample encode the same CDR3. The J gene is TRBJ2-7, the V gene TRBV9; 9 bases line up with TRBD1. The CDR3 totals 14 residues. With 4 bases clipped from V and 2 bases from J, the junction kept 4 bases outside the gene matches. CDR1 SGDLS and CDR2 YYNGEE come from the germline V gene. In DNA, the CDR3 is TGTGCCAGCAGCCCCGGGACAGGGACCTACGAGCAGTACTTC. Its translation: CASSPGTGTYEQYF.

The genes are TRBV19 and TRBJ1-5; D unclear. CDR3 length: 16 residues. Trimming stripped 4 bases from V and 4 bases from J, with 17 bases between. CDR1 is LNHDA and CDR2 is SQIVND in the germline V gene (reference sequence). CDR3 amino acids: CASSTLERGLNQPQHF. CDR3 sequence (DNA): TGTGCCAGTAGTACTTTAGAGAGAGGGCTAAATCAGCCCCAGCATTTT.

This clone was seen a handful of times. The chain combines TRBV7-9 with TRBJ2-1; no reliable D call. The CDR3 has 15 residues. Germline-derived CDR1 and CDR2 are SEHNR and FQNEAQ (reference sequence). Trimming shortened V by 5 bases and J by 0 bases, and 11 bases separated the two germline ends. CDR3 in amino acids: CASSARMGSYNEQFF. The DNA for the CDR3 is TGTGCCAGCAGCGCTCGGATGGGCTCCTACAATGAGCAGTTCTTC.